The rows below give T cell receptor beta chains drawn from one sample of a study of blood T cells in healthy people across ages. TCRdb itself ran the 5' RACE reads through MiXCR, one entry per CDR3 protein. The table records 1.5 million to 2 million distinct CDR3 sequences, 30% to 35% of them present only once. The sequencing input was blood. Every receptor here comes from a woman aged 30 to 39 in good health. Both conserved end residues are part of each CDR3. The D gene is left open where the match is weak. Clone size, where shown, is once, few, many, or a class for clones that have expanded.

clone_size: few
d_call: TRBD2
v_call: TRBV5-1
j_call: TRBJ2-1
cdr3_nt: TGCGCCAGCAGCATCAATAGCGGGGGGAGCGGTGAGCAGTTCTTC
cdr3_aa: CASSINSGGSGEQFF

clone_size: -
d_call: TRBD1
v_call: TRBV2
j_call: TRBJ1-2
cdr3_nt: TGTGCCAGCCTCCTGCGACAGGGTTTGGGCGGCTACACCTTC
cdr3_aa: CASLLRQGLGGYTF

clone_size: -
d_call: TRBD2
v_call: TRBV7-3
j_call: TRBJ2-7
cdr3_nt: TGTGCCAGCAGCTTAGGGGCGGGAGTCCAATACAATGAGCAGTACTTC
cdr3_aa: CASSLGAGVQYNEQYF

clone_size: once
d_call: -
v_call: TRBV12-3/TRBV12-4
j_call: TRBJ1-1
cdr3_nt: TGTACCAGCAGTTCGGGGTCGAGGACTGAAGCTTTCTTT
cdr3_aa: CTSSSGSRTEAFF

clone_size: few
d_call: -
v_call: TRBV9
j_call: TRBJ2-3
cdr3_nt: TGTGCCAGCAGCGTAGAAGGCGACACAGATACGCAGTATTTT
cdr3_aa: CASSVEGDTDTQYF

clone_size: -
d_call: TRBD1
v_call: TRBV28
j_call: TRBJ2-2
cdr3_nt: TGTGCCAGCAGCTACCGGCACCGGGACAGCTACTACTGGGGCGGGGAGCTGTTTTTT
cdr3_aa: CASSYRHRDSYYWGGELFF

clone_size: -
d_call: TRBD1
v_call: TRBV5-4
j_call: TRBJ1-6
cdr3_nt: TGTGCCAGCAGCTCTGACAGGGGAAGAGGAAATTCACCCCTCCACTTT
cdr3_aa: CASSSDRGRGNSPLHF

clone_size: few
d_call: -
v_call: TRBV5-5
j_call: TRBJ2-1
cdr3_nt: TGTGCCAGCAGCCTAGGGGCGGGAAACTCCTACAATGAGCAGTTCTTC
cdr3_aa: CASSLGAGNSYNEQFF

clone_size: few
d_call: -
v_call: TRBV27
j_call: TRBJ1-2
cdr3_nt: TGTGCCAGCACGGGCCTCAGAGGCGGGAGCTATGGCTACACCTTC
cdr3_aa: CASTGLRGGSYGYTF

clone_size: few
d_call: -
v_call: TRBV27
j_call: TRBJ2-7
cdr3_nt: TGTGCCAGCAGTATGGGACCTTCCTACGAGCAGTACTTC
cdr3_aa: CASSMGPSYEQYF

clone_size: -
d_call: TRBD1
v_call: TRBV10-3
j_call: TRBJ1-2
cdr3_nt: TGTGCCATCAGTGAGTCGACTCGACAGGGGCTCTACACCTTC
cdr3_aa: CAISESTRQGLYTF

clone_size: -
d_call: TRBD2
v_call: TRBV10-3
j_call: TRBJ2-7
cdr3_nt: TGTGCCATCAGTGAGTGGAGACTAGCGGGAGGAACCTACGAGCAGTACTTC
cdr3_aa: CAISEWRLAGGTYEQYF

clone_size: -
d_call: -
v_call: TRBV3-1
j_call: TRBJ1-1
cdr3_nt: TGTGCCAGCAGCCAAGAAATGGGGCATTGGCCGATGAACACTGAAGCTTTCTTT
cdr3_aa: CASSQEMGHWPMNTEAFF

clone_size: few
d_call: -
v_call: TRBV6-1
j_call: TRBJ2-7
cdr3_nt: TGTGCCAGCAGTGAAATCATGGATCCCTACGAGCAGTACTTC
cdr3_aa: CASSEIMDPYEQYF

clone_size: many
d_call: TRBD1
v_call: TRBV28
j_call: TRBJ2-7
cdr3_nt: TGTGCCAGCAGGACAGGGCCCTACGAGCAGTACTTC
cdr3_aa: CASRTGPYEQYF

clone_size: once
d_call: -
v_call: TRBV20-1
j_call: TRBJ2-2
cdr3_nt: TGCAGTGCTAGAGACGGCAGGGGTGTCGGGGAGCTGTTTTTT
cdr3_aa: CSARDGRGVGELFF

clone_size: -
d_call: TRBD2
v_call: TRBV7-9
j_call: TRBJ2-1
cdr3_nt: TGTGCCAGCAGCTTAGCGACGGCTAGCGGGATTCACAATGAGCAGTTCTTC
cdr3_aa: CASSLATASGIHNEQFF

clone_size: -
d_call: -
v_call: TRBV7-9
j_call: TRBJ2-3
cdr3_nt: TGTGCCAGCAGCTCCGGACGGCCCCCGGATGCGCAGTATTTT
cdr3_aa: CASSSGRPPDAQYF

clone_size: few
d_call: -
v_call: TRBV24-1
j_call: TRBJ1-2
cdr3_nt: TGTGCCACCAGTGACGGGGCTGACTATGGCTACACCTTC
cdr3_aa: CATSDGADYGYTF

clone_size: -
d_call: -
v_call: TRBV21-1
j_call: TRBJ2-7
cdr3_nt: TGTGCCAGCAGCAGATGCCTAGGGACTAGCGGAATACTACACGAGCAGTACTTC
cdr3_aa: CASSRCLGTSGILHEQYF

clone_size: -
d_call: -
v_call: TRBV6-2/TRBV6-3
j_call: TRBJ2-2
cdr3_nt: TGTGCCAGCAGTTATTTATTCGAGGCCGGGGAGCTGTTTTTT
cdr3_aa: CASSYLFEAGELFF

clone_size: -
d_call: TRBD1
v_call: TRBV29-1
j_call: TRBJ1-1
cdr3_nt: TGCAGCGTTCTCTTGCCGGGACAGGGGTGGACTGAAGCTTTCTTT
cdr3_aa: CSVLLPGQGWTEAFF

clone_size: -
d_call: -
v_call: TRBV6-1
j_call: TRBJ1-5
cdr3_nt: TGTGCCACCGAGAGGGGGGGCGGGGGCAATCAGCCCCAGCATTTT
cdr3_aa: CATERGGGGNQPQHF

clone_size: -
d_call: TRBD2
v_call: TRBV7-2
j_call: TRBJ2-3
cdr3_nt: TGTGCCAGCAGCCAGGGACTAGCGGGGTACATTGGCGCAGATACGCAGTATTTT
cdr3_aa: CASSQGLAGYIGADTQYF

clone_size: -
d_call: -
v_call: TRBV5-4
j_call: TRBJ2-7
cdr3_nt: TGTGCCAGCAGCCCCGTCTCCATGGGCCCGGGATCCTACGAGCAGTACTTC
cdr3_aa: CASSPVSMGPGSYEQYF

clone_size: few
d_call: TRBD1
v_call: TRBV29-1
j_call: TRBJ2-5
cdr3_nt: TGCAGCGTTGAAGCTTGGCGGACAGGGACCTTGGAGACCCAGTACTTC
cdr3_aa: CSVEAWRTGTLETQYF

clone_size: -
d_call: -
v_call: TRBV24-1
j_call: TRBJ2-1
cdr3_nt: TGTGCCACCGCTACAAGTAGACTTCAGCGCTACAATGAGCAGTTCTTC
cdr3_aa: CATATSRLQRYNEQFF

clone_size: few
d_call: -
v_call: TRBV4-1
j_call: TRBJ2-1
cdr3_nt: TGCGCCAGCAGCCAAGACTCCGTCGAGCAGTTCTTC
cdr3_aa: CASSQDSVEQFF

clone_size: -
d_call: -
v_call: TRBV12-3/TRBV12-4
j_call: TRBJ2-7
cdr3_nt: TGTGCCAGCAGCTTAATGTGGCACGAGCAGTACTTC
cdr3_aa: CASSLMWHEQYF

clone_size: few
d_call: -
v_call: TRBV5-1
j_call: TRBJ2-3
cdr3_nt: TGCGCCAGCAGCTTGGCTCGCGCGGGTTCAGATACGCAGTATTTT
cdr3_aa: CASSLARAGSDTQYF

clone_size: few
d_call: TRBD2
v_call: TRBV7-8
j_call: TRBJ2-1
cdr3_nt: TGTGCCAGCAGCTCGCCTAGCGGGGGGGCTAATGAGCAGTTCTTC
cdr3_aa: CASSSPSGGANEQFF

clone_size: many
d_call: -
v_call: TRBV29-1
j_call: TRBJ2-7
cdr3_nt: TGCAGCGTTGAGGACGGCCCTTCCGAGCAGTACTTC
cdr3_aa: CSVEDGPSEQYF

clone_size: -
d_call: -
v_call: TRBV7-8
j_call: TRBJ2-7
cdr3_nt: TGTGCCAGCAGCTTGACGACAGCGGGTGCCAAGCAGTACTTC
cdr3_aa: CASSLTTAGAKQYF

clone_size: -
d_call: -
v_call: TRBV18
j_call: TRBJ2-1
cdr3_nt: TGTGCCAGCTCGTCTATTAGCGGCAATGAGCAGTTCTTC
cdr3_aa: CASSSISGNEQFF

clone_size: -
d_call: -
v_call: TRBV20-1
j_call: TRBJ2-3
cdr3_nt: TGCAGTGCTAGCGGGACACAGCACACAGATACGCAGTATTTT
cdr3_aa: CSASGTQHTDTQYF

clone_size: -
d_call: TRBD2
v_call: TRBV5-4
j_call: TRBJ2-3
cdr3_nt: TGTGCCAGCAGCTTTACGGGGGGGCGATCAGATACGCAGTATTTT
cdr3_aa: CASSFTGGRSDTQYF

clone_size: -
d_call: -
v_call: TRBV5-6
j_call: TRBJ2-5
cdr3_nt: TGTGCCAGCAGCCAGGATCTTAGGTTAGGCGAGACCCAGTACTTC
cdr3_aa: CASSQDLRLGETQYF

clone_size: -
d_call: -
v_call: TRBV28
j_call: TRBJ1-1
cdr3_nt: TGTGCCAGCAGTCCCAGGAAAGGGGTGAACACTGAAGCTTTCTTT
cdr3_aa: CASSPRKGVNTEAFF

clone_size: -
d_call: TRBD1
v_call: TRBV18
j_call: TRBJ2-5
cdr3_nt: TGTGCCAGCTCACCAGTTGTTGGGACAGGGGGCGCCGGCGATGGGGAGACCCAGTACTTC
cdr3_aa: CASSPVVGTGGAGDGETQYF

clone_size: many
d_call: -
v_call: TRBV7-2
j_call: TRBJ2-3
cdr3_nt: TGTGCCAGCAGCTTAGCAAGGCGGGATACGCAGTATTTT
cdr3_aa: CASSLARRDTQYF

clone_size: -
d_call: -
v_call: TRBV7-3
j_call: TRBJ1-1
cdr3_nt: TGTGCCAGCAGCTTAGAGGTGTGGGGGGATGAAGCTTTCTTT
cdr3_aa: CASSLEVWGDEAFF

clone_size: -
d_call: -
v_call: TRBV9
j_call: TRBJ2-7
cdr3_nt: TGTGCCAGCAGCACCATGGACGGGAACGAGCAGTACTTC
cdr3_aa: CASSTMDGNEQYF

clone_size: -
d_call: TRBD2
v_call: TRBV7-2
j_call: TRBJ2-3
cdr3_nt: TGTGCCAGCAGTTTAGGGCGGGGGGGCAGAAATACGCAGTATTTT
cdr3_aa: CASSLGRGGRNTQYF

clone_size: -
d_call: -
v_call: TRBV4-1
j_call: TRBJ2-3
cdr3_nt: TGCGCCAGCAGCCACCCCAATTTTGAGCGCACAGATACGCAGTATTTT
cdr3_aa: CASSHPNFERTDTQYF

clone_size: few
d_call: -
v_call: TRBV20-1
j_call: TRBJ2-1
cdr3_nt: TGCAGTGCTAGAGACATAATCTCCTACAATGAGCAGTTCTTC
cdr3_aa: CSARDIISYNEQFF

clone_size: -
d_call: -
v_call: TRBV7-3
j_call: TRBJ2-1
cdr3_nt: TGTGCCAGCAGCTTAATTGGTCCTGCCAGGGCCGCGGGCAATGAGCAGTTCTTC
cdr3_aa: CASSLIGPARAAGNEQFF

clone_size: few
d_call: -
v_call: TRBV5-1
j_call: TRBJ2-3
cdr3_nt: TGCGCCAGCAGCTTGGAGCTAGCTGGGATGGTTCAGTATTTT
cdr3_aa: CASSLELAGMVQYF

clone_size: -
d_call: -
v_call: TRBV20-1
j_call: TRBJ2-3
cdr3_nt: TGCAGTGCCTACACGAGGAACAGGGTCACAGATACGCAGTATTTT
cdr3_aa: CSAYTRNRVTDTQYF

clone_size: -
d_call: TRBD2
v_call: TRBV3-1
j_call: TRBJ2-7
cdr3_nt: TGTGCCAGCAGCCAAGACACCGGGACTAGCGGTTACGAGCAGTACTTC
cdr3_aa: CASSQDTGTSGYEQYF

clone_size: -
d_call: -
v_call: TRBV4-2
j_call: TRBJ2-3
cdr3_nt: TGTGCCAGCAGCCAAAAGAGGAGCGGACAAACAGATACGCAGTATTTT
cdr3_aa: CASSQKRSGQTDTQYF

clone_size: once
d_call: TRBD2
v_call: TRBV20-1
j_call: TRBJ2-7
cdr3_nt: TGCAGTGCTCCTTCCGGGGCTAGCGGGAGTGGGGGCGAGCAGTACTTC
cdr3_aa: CSAPSGASGSGGEQYF

clone_size: -
d_call: -
v_call: TRBV6-1
j_call: TRBJ2-7
cdr3_nt: TGTGCCAGCAGTGAATTCAGGGAGCAGTACTTC
cdr3_aa: CASSEFREQYF

clone_size: -
d_call: TRBD2
v_call: TRBV20-1
j_call: TRBJ2-3
cdr3_nt: TGCAGTGCAGGACTAGCGCAGAGCACAGATACGCAGTATTTT
cdr3_aa: CSAGLAQSTDTQYF